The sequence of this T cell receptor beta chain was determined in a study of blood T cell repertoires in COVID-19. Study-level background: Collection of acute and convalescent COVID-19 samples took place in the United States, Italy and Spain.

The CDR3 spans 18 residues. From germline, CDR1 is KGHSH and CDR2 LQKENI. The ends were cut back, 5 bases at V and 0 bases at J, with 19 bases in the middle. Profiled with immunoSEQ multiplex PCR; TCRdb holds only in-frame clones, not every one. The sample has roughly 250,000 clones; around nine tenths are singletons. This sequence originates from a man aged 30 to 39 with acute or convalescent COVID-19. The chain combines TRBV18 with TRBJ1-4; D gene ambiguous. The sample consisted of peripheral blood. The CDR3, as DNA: TGTGCCAGCTCAAAGAACGGGGTCTATAGTGCAACTAATGAAAAACTGTTTTTT. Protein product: CASSKNGVYSATNEKLFF.